This TCR beta chain was captured by sequencing in a study of cytomegalovirus exposure and HLA in healthy donors. The CDR3 is made up of 15 amino acids. V gave up 5 bases and J gave up 4 bases; unmatched junction bases: 6. Germline V gene sequence: CDR1 SGHTA, CDR2 FQGNSA. Measured with immunoSEQ multiplex PCR; TCRdb has only the in-frame clones, and not every one. In the table there are some 120,000 clones, roughly 93% of which are singletons. Specimen: PBMCs. The chain employs TRBV7-2 and TRBJ2-2; 8 positions match TRBD2. This TCR derives from a woman between 18 and 30 years old in good health and CMV-seronegative. The CDR3 protein is CASSGHLAGTGELFF. As DNA, the CDR3 is TGTGCCAGCAGCGGGCACCTAGCGGGCACCGGGGAGCTGTTTTTT.